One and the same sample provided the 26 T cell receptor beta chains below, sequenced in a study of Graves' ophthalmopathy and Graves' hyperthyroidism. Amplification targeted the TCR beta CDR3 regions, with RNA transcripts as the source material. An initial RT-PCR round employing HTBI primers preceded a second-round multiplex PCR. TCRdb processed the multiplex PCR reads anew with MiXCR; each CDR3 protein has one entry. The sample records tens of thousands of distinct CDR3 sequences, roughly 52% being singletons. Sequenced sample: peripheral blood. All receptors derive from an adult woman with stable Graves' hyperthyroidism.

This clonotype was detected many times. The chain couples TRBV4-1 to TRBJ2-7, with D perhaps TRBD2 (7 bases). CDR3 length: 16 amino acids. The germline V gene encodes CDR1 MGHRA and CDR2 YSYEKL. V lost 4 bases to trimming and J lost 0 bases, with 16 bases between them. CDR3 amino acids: CASSLLGGGSSYEQYF. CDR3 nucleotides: TGCGCCAGCAGCCTCCTGGGGGGCGGGAGCTCCTACGAGCAGTACTTC.

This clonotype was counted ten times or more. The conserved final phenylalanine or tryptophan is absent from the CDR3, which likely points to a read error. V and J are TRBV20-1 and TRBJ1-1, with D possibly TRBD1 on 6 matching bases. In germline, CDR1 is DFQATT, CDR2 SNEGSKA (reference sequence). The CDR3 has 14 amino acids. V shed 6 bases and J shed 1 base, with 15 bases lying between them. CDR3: CSASQWGANTEAFL. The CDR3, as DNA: TGCAGTGCCAGTCAGTGGGGGGCGAACACTGAAGCTTTCCTT.

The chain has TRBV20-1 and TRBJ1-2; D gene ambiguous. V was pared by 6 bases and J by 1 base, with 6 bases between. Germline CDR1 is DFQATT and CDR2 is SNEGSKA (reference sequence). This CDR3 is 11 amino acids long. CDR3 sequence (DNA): TGCAGTGCATACAATAACTATGGCTACACCTTC. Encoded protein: CSAYNNYGYTF.

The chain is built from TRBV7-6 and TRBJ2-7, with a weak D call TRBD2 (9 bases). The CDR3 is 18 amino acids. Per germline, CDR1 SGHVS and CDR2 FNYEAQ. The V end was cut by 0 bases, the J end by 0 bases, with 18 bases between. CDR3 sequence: CASSLASSGTGLSYEQYF. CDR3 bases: TGTGCCAGCAGCTTAGCGTCTAGCGGGACAGGCCTCTCCTACGAGCAGTACTTC.

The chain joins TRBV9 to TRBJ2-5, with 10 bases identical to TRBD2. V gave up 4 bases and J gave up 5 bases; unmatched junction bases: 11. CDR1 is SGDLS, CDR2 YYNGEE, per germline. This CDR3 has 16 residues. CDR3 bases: TGTGCCAGCAGCCCCAGGACTAGCGGAGTCCAGGAGACCCAGTACTTC. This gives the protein CASSPRTSGVQETQYF.

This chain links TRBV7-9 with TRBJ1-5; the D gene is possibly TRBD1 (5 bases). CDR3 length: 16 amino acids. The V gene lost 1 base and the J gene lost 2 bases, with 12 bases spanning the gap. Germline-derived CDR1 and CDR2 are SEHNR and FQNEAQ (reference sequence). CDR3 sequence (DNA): TGTGCCAGCAGCTTAGATGGCAGGGCGGGCAATCAGCCCCAGCATTTT. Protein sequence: CASSLDGRAGNQPQHF.

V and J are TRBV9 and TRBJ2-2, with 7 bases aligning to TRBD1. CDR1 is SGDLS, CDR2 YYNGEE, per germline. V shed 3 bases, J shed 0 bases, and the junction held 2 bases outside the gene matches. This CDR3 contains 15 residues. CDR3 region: CASSAGTANTGELFF. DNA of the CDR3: TGTGCCAGCAGCGCAGGGACAGCGAACACCGGGGAGCTGTTTTTT. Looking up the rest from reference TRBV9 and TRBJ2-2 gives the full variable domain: DSGVTQTPKHLITATGQRVTLRCSPRSGDLSVYWYQQSLDQGLQFLIQYYNGEERAKGNILERFSAQQFPDLHSELNLSSLELGDSALYFCASSAGTANTGELFFGEGSRLTVL.

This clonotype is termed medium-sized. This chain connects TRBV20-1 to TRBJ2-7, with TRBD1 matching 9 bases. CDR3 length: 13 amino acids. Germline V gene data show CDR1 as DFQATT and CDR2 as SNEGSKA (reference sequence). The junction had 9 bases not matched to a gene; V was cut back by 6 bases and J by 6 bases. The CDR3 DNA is TGCAGTGCAGAGTCGGGACAGGGAATCGAGCAGTACTTC. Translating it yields CSAESGQGIEQYF.

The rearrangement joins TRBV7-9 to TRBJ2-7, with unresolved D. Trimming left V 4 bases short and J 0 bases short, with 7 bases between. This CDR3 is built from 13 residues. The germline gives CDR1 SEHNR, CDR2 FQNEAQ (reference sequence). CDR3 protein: CASSSPASYEQYF. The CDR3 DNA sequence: TGTGCCAGCAGCTCACCGGCCTCCTACGAGCAGTACTTC.

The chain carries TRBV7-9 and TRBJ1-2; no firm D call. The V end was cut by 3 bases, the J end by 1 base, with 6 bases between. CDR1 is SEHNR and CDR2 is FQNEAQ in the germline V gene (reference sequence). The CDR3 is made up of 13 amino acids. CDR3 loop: CASSFGFNYGYTF. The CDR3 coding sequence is TGTGCCAGCAGCTTTGGCTTTAACTATGGCTACACCTTC. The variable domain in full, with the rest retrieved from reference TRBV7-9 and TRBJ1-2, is DTGVSQNPRHKITKRGQNVTFRCDPISEHNRLYWYRQTLGQGPEFLTYFQNEAQLEKSRLLSDRFSAERPKGSFSTLEIQRTEQGDSAMYLCASSFGFNYGYTFGSGTRLTVV.

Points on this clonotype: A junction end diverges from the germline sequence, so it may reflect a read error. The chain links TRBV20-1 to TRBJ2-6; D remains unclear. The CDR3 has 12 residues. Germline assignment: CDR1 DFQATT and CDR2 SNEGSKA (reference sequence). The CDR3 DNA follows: TGCAGTGCTAGTTCTGGTGGGAACACTGAAGCTTTC. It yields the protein CSASSGGNTEAF.

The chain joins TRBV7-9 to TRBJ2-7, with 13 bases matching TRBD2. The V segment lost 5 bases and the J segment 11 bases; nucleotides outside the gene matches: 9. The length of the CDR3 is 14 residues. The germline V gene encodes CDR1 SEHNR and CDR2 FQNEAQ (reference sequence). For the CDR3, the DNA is TGTGCCAGCAGCCGCGGACTAGCGGGAGCGAGGGAGTACTTC. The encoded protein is CASSRGLAGAREYF.

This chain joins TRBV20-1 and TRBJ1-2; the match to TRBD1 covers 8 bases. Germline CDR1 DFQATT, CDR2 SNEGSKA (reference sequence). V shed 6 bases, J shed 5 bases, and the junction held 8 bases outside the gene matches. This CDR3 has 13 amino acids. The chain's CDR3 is CSAIVQGGYGYTF. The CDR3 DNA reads TGCAGTGCCATCGTACAGGGGGGGTATGGCTACACCTTC.

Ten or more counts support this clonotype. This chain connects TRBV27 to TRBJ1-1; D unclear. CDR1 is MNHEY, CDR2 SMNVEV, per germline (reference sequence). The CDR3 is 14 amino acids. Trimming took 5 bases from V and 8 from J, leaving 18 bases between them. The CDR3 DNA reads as TGTGCCAGCAGTCCCCCGCGTTGCCCCGCCGAAGCTTTCTTT. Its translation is CASSPPRCPAEAFF.

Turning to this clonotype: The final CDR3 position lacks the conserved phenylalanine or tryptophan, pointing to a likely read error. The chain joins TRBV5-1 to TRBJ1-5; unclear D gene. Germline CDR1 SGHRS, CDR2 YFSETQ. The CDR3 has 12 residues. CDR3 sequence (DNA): TGCGTCGGCAGCTTGGCCGGCGGGCCCCAGCATCTT. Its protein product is CVGSLAGGPQHL.

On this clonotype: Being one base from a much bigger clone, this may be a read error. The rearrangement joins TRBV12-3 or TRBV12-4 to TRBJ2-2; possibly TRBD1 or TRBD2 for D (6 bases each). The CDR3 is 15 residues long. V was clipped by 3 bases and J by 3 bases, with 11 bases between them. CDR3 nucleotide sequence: TGTGCCAGCAGTTTCGGGGGCAAACACACCGGGGAGCTGTTTTTT. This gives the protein CASSFGGKHTGELFF.

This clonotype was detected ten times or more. CDR3 residues: CSAPGLAGAGELFF. The CDR3 DNA sequence: TGCAGTGCTCCGGGACTAGCGGGAGCTGGGGAGCTGTTTTTT. The chain employs TRBV20-1 and TRBJ2-2, with 14 bases identical to TRBD2. The germline CDR1 and CDR2 sequences are DFQATT and SNEGSKA (reference sequence). The J segment lost 8 bases and the V segment lost 5 bases, leaving 4 bases of the junction unmatched. The CDR3 totals 14 residues.

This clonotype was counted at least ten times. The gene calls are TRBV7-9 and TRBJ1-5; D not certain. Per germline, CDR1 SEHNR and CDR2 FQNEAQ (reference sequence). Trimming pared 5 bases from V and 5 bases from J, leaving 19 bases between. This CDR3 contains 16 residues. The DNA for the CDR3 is TGTGCCAGCAGCCCAACCCCCGCACGGTGGGATCAGCCCCAGCATTTT. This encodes CASSPTPARWDQPQHF.

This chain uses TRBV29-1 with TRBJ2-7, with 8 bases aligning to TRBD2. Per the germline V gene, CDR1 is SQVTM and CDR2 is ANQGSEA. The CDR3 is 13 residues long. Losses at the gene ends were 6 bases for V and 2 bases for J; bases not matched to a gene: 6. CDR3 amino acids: CSVLAGPPYEQYF. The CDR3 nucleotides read TGCAGCGTCTTAGCGGGACCACCCTACGAGCAGTACTTC.

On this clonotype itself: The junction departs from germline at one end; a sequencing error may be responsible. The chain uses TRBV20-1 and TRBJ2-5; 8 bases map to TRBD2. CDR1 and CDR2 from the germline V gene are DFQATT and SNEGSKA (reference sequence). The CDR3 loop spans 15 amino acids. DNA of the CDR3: TGCAGTGCTAGGGGAACTAGCGGATCACAAGAGACCCAAGGCTTC. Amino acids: CSARGTSGSQETQGF.

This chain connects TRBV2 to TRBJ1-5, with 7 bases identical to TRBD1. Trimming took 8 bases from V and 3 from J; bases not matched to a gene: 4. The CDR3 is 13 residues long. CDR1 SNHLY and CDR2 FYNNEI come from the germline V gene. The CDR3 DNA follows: TGTGCCAGCGGGGACAGCCTCAATCAGCCCCAGCATTTT. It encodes CASGDSLNQPQHF.

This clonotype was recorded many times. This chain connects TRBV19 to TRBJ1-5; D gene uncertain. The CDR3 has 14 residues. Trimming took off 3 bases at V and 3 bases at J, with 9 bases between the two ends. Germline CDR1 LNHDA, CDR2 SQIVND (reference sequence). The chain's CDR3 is CASSIVGYNQPQHF. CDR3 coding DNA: TGTGCCAGTAGTATCGTCGGGTACAATCAGCCCCAGCATTTT.

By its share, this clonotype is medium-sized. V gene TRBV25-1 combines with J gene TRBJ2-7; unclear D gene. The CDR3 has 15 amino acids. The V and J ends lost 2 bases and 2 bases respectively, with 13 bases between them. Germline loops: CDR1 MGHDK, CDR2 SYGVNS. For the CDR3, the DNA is TGTGCCAGCAGTGAACTGGACGCCCCGACCTACGAGCAGTACTTC. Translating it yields CASSELDAPTYEQYF.

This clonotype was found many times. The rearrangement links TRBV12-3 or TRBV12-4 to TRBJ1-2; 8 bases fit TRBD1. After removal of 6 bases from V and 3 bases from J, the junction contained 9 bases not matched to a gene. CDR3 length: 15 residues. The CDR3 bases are TGTGCCAGCAGCCCAGGACAGGGAAGATACTATGGCTACACCTTC. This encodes CASSPGQGRYYGYTF.

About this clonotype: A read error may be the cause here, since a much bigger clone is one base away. The CDR3: CAWSGSGQHNSPLHF. The CDR3 coding sequence is TGTGCCTGGAGTGGGTCGGGACAGCATAATTCACCCCTCCACTTT. V gene TRBV30 combines with J gene TRBJ1-6; the match to TRBD1 covers 7 bases. With 1 base clipped from V and 5 bases from J, the junction kept 5 bases outside the gene matches. This CDR3 region has 15 residues. Germline V gene data show CDR1 as GTSNPN and CDR2 as SVGIG (reference sequence).

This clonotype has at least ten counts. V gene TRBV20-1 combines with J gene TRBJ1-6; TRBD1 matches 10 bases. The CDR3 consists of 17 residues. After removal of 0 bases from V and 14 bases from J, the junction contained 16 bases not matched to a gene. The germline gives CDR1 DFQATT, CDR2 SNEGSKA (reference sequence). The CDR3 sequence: CSARDSAGDRGVGSLHF. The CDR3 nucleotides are TGCAGTGCTAGAGATAGCGCAGGGGACAGGGGTGTCGGGTCCCTCCACTTT.